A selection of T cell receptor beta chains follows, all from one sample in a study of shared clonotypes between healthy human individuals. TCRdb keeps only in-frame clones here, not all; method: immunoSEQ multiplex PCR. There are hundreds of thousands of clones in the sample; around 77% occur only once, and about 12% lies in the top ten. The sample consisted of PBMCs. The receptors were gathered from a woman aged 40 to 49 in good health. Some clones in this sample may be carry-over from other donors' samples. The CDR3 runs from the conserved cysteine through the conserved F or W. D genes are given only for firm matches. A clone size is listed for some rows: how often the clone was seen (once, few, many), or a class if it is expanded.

cdr3_nt: TGTGCCAGCAGCTTAAACCCAGGTTCCTACGAGCAGTACTTC
cdr3_aa: CASSLNPGSYEQYF
clone_size: few
j_call: TRBJ2-7
d_call: .
v_call: TRBV7-3

cdr3_nt: TGTGCCAGCAGTTACTCTCCATACCCGGGGAATGAGCAGTTCTTC
cdr3_aa: CASSYSPYPGNEQFF
clone_size: .
j_call: TRBJ2-1
d_call: .
v_call: TRBV6-5

cdr3_nt: TGTGCCAGCAGCTTAGTCCCCGATTCTAACTATGGCTACACCTTC
cdr3_aa: CASSLVPDSNYGYTF
clone_size: .
j_call: TRBJ1-2
d_call: .
v_call: TRBV7-2

cdr3_nt: TGTGCCAGCAGCCCGACAGGGGGCAATGAGCAGTTCTTC
cdr3_aa: CASSPTGGNEQFF
clone_size: .
j_call: TRBJ2-1
d_call: TRBD1
v_call: TRBV5-6

cdr3_nt: TGTGCCAGCTCATCTGAAGCTGGGACTGAAGCTTTCTTT
cdr3_aa: CASSSEAGTEAFF
clone_size: .
j_call: TRBJ1-1
d_call: .
v_call: TRBV18

cdr3_nt: TGTGCCAGCAGCTTAAATCCGCCTAGAAGTGGGGGGCGAGCGGGCACTGAAGCTTTCTTT
cdr3_aa: CASSLNPPRSGGRAGTEAFF
clone_size: .
j_call: TRBJ1-1
d_call: .
v_call: TRBV7-3

cdr3_nt: TGTGCCAGCAGTTGGACTAGCGGCACAGATACGCAGTATTTT
cdr3_aa: CASSWTSGTDTQYF
clone_size: .
j_call: TRBJ2-3
d_call: TRBD2
v_call: TRBV7-9

cdr3_nt: TGTGCCAGCAGTGAACAGCCCAGTCAGCAAGAGACCCAGTACTTC
cdr3_aa: CASSEQPSQQETQYF
clone_size: .
j_call: TRBJ2-5
d_call: .
v_call: TRBV6-1

cdr3_nt: TGTGCCAGCAGTTGGGGACTAGCGGGGCTCTCCTACAATGAGCAGTTCTTC
cdr3_aa: CASSWGLAGLSYNEQFF
clone_size: .
j_call: TRBJ2-1
d_call: TRBD2
v_call: TRBV27

cdr3_nt: TGTGCCAGCAGCCCACGAGGGACACAGTACGAGCAGTACTTC
cdr3_aa: CASSPRGTQYEQYF
clone_size: .
j_call: TRBJ2-7
d_call: .
v_call: TRBV11-2

cdr3_nt: TGTGCCAGCAGCAAGCGGAGACTAGCGGGGGAGGATACGCAGTATTTT
cdr3_aa: CASSKRRLAGEDTQYF
clone_size: few
j_call: TRBJ2-3
d_call: TRBD2
v_call: TRBV7-2

cdr3_nt: TGCAGCGTTGAAGTCCCCCGCGGACAGAAGTACTTC
cdr3_aa: CSVEVPRGQKYF
clone_size: once
j_call: TRBJ2-5
d_call: .
v_call: TRBV29-1

cdr3_nt: TGTGCCAGCAGAACAGGGGCGGTAACCTACGAGCAGTACTTC
cdr3_aa: CASRTGAVTYEQYF
clone_size: .
j_call: TRBJ2-7
d_call: TRBD1
v_call: TRBV27

cdr3_nt: TGCGCCAGTAAGAGACAGGGGTCGGACGAGCAGTACTTC
cdr3_aa: CASKRQGSDEQYF
clone_size: once
j_call: TRBJ2-7
d_call: TRBD1
v_call: TRBV5-1